This TCR beta chain was captured in a study of cytomegalovirus exposure and HLA in healthy donors. As for the study in general: Unique TCRs numbering some 80 million, obtained from HLA-typed donors, made up an early data release. General study results and limits: Among TCR sequences, most were rare, though some public TCRs appeared in many donors. In a later analysis, HLA-associated beta chains showed higher expansion and lower generation probabilities than comparable chains.

This CDR3 contains 16 residues. After removal of 6 bases from V and 0 bases from J, the junction contained 5 bases not matched to a gene. The germline CDR1 and CDR2 sequences are SGHRS and YFSETQ. Though probably carrying unrecorded immune exposures, donors were nominally healthy at sampling. The PCR used 60 Vbeta and 13 Jbeta primers. The assay was immunoSEQ multiplex PCR, and TCRdb's table has in-frame clones only and misses some. The table has some 170,000 clones, about 69% seen once. Of note for this clone: The antigen is unknown.

Sequencing used PBMCs. The chain has TRBV5-1 and TRBJ2-1, with 11 bases matching TRBD2. The sequence was obtained from a human donor in good health. The CDR3 region has the DNA TGCGCCAGCACCGGGACTAGCGGACCCTCCTACAATGAGCAGTTCTTC. Residues: CASTGTSGPSYNEQFF.